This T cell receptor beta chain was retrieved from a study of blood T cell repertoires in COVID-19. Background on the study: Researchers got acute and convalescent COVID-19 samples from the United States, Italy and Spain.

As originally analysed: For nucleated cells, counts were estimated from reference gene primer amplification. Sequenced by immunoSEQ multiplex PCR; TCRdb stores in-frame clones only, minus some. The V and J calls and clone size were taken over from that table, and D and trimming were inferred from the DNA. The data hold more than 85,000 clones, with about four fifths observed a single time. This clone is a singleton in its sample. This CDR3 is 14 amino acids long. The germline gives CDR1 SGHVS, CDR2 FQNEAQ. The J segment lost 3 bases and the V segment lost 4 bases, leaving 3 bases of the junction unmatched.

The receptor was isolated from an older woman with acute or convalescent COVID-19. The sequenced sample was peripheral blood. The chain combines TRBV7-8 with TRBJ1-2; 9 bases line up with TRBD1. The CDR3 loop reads CASSWDREHYGYTF. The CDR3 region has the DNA TGTGCCAGCAGCTGGGACAGGGAACACTATGGCTACACCTTC. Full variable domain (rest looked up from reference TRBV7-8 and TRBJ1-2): GAGVSQSPRYKVAKRGQDVALRCDPISGHVSLFWYQQALGQGPEFLTYFQNEAQLDKSGLPSDRFFAERPEGSVSTLKIQRTQQEDSAVYLCASSWDREHYGYTFGSGTRLTVV.